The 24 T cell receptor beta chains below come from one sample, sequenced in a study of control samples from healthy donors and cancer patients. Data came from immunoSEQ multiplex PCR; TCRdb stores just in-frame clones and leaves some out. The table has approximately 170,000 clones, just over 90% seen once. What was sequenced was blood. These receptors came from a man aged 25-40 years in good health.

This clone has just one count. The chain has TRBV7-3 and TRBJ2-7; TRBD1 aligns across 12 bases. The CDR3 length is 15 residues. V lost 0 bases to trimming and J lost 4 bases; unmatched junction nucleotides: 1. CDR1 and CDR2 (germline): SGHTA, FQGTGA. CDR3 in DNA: TGTGCCAGCAGCTTAACGGGACAGGGGGCTTACGAGCAGTACTTC. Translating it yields CASSLTGQGAYEQYF.

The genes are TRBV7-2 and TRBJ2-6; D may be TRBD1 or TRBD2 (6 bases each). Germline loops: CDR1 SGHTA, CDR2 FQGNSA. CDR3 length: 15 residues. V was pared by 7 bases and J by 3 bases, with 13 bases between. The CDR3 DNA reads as TGTGCCAGCACCTTCAGGGGAGGTGGGGCCAACGTCCTGACTTTC. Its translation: CASTFRGGGANVLTF.

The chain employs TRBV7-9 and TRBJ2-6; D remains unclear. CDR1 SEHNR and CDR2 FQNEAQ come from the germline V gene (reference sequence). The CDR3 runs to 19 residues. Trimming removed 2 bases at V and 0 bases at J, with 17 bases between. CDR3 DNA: TGTGCCAGCAGCTTACCAAACCTCGGACGGAACTCTGGGGCCAACGTCCTGACTTTC. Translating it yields CASSLPNLGRNSGANVLTF.

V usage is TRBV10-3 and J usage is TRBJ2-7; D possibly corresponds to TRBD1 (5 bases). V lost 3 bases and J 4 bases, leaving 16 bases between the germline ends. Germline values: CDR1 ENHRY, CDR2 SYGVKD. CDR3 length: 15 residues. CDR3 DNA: TGTGCCATCAGTGATAGGCAGGGTGGGTCATACGAGCAGTACTTC. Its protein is CAISDRQGGSYEQYF.

CDR3 in DNA: TGTGCCAGCAGCTTTAGTCCTGCGGGAGAGAGTGGGAGGGAGACCCAGTACTTC. This sequence encodes CASSFSPAGESGRETQYF. The rearrangement joins TRBV7-8 to TRBJ2-5; 7 bases match TRBD2. The CDR3 has 18 amino acids. With 3 bases clipped from V and 5 bases from J, the junction kept 18 bases outside the gene matches. Per germline, CDR1 SGHVS and CDR2 FQNEAQ.

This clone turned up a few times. CDR3 sequence reads: CSVERTGAGEAFF. The CDR3 bases are TGCAGCGTTGAACGCACAGGGGCGGGGGAAGCTTTCTTT. This chain connects TRBV29-1 to TRBJ1-1, with 7 bases lining up with TRBD1. The CDR3 totals 13 residues. V shed 2 bases, J shed 8 bases, and the junction held 8 bases outside the gene matches. Germline V gene data show CDR1 as SQVTM and CDR2 as ANQGSEA.

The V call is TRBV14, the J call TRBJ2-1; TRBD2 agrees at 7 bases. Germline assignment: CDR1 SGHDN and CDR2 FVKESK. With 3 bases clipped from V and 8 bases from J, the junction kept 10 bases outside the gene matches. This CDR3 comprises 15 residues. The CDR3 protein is CASSHYPGGIDEQFF. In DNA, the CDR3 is TGTGCCAGCAGCCATTACCCGGGGGGTATCGATGAGCAGTTCTTC.

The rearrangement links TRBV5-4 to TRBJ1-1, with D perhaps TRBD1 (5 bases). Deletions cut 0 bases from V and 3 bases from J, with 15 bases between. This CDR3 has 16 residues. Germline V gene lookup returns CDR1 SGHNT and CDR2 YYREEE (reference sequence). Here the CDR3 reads CASSLALGQGDTEAFF. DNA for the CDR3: TGTGCCAGCAGCTTGGCCTTAGGTCAGGGAGACACTGAAGCTTTCTTT.

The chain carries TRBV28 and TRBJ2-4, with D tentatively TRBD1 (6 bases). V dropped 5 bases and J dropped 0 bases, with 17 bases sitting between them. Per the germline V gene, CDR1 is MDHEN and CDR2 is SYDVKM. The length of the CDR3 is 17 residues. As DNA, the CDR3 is TGTGCCAGCAGTCCCTCACCGGGACAACTAGCCAAAAACATTCAGTACTTC. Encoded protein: CASSPSPGQLAKNIQYF.

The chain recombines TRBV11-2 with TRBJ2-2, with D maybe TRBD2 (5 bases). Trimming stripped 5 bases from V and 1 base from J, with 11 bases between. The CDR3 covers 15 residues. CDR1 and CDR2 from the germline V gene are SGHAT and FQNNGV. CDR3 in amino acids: CASSPLGVNTGELFF. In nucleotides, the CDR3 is TGTGCCAGCAGCCCCCTCGGGGTGAACACCGGGGAGCTGTTTTTT.

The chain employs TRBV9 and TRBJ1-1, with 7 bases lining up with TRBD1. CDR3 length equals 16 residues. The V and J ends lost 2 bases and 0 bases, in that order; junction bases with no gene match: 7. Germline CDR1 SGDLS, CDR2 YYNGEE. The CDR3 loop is CASSVGTAYLNTEAFF. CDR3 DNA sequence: TGTGCCAGCAGCGTCGGGACAGCCTACCTGAACACTGAAGCTTTCTTT.

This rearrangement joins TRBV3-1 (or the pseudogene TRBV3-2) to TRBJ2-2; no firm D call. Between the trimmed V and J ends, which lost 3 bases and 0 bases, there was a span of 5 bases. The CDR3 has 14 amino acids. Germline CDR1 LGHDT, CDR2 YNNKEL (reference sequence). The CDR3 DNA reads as TGTGCCAGCAGCCAGGGATCGAACACCGGGGAGCTGTTTTTT. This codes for CASSQGSNTGELFF.

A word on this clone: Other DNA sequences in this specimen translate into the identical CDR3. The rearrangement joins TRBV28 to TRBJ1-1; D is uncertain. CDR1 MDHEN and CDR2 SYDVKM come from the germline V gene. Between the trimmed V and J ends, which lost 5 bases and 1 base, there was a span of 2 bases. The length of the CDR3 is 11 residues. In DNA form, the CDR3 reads TGTGCCAGCAGTCCGAACACTGAAGCTTTCTTT. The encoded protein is CASSPNTEAFF.

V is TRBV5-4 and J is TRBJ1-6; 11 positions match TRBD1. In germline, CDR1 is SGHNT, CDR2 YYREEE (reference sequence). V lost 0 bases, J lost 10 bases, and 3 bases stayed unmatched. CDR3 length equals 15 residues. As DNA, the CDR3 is TGTGCCAGCAGCTTGGGAAGGACAGGGGGCTCACCCCTCCACTTT. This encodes CASSLGRTGGSPLHF.

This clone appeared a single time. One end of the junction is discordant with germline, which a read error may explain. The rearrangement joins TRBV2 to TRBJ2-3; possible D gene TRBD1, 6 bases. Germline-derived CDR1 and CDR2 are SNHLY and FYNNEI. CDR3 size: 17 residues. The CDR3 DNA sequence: TGTGTCAGCAGTGAAAGCGCGTGGGGGCGCGGAACAGATACGCAGTATTTT. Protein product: CVSSESAWGRGTDTQYF.

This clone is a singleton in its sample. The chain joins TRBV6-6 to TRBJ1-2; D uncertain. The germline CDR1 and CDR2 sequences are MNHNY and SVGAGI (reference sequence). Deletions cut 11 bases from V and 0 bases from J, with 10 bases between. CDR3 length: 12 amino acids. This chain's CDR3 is CASRWANYGYTF. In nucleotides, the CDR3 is TGTGCCTCCCGGTGGGCTAACTATGGCTACACCTTC.

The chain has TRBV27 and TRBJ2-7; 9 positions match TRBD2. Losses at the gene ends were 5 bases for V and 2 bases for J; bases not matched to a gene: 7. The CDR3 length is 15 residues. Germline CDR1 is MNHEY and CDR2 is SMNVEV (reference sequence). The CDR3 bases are TGTGCCAGCAGTCACATAGCGGGAGTCCCCTACGAGCAGTACTTC. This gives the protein CASSHIAGVPYEQYF.

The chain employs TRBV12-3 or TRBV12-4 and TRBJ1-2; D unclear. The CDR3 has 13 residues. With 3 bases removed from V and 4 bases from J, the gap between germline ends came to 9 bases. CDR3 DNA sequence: TGTGCCAGCAGTTTCGGGCGGAGCTATGGCTACACCTTC. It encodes CASSFGRSYGYTF.

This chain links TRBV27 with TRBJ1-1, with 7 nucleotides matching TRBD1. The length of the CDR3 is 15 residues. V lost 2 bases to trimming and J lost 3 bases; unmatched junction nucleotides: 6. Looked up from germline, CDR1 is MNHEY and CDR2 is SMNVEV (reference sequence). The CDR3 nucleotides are TGTGCCAGCAGTTTAAGCGGGACAGTATACACTGAAGCTTTCTTT. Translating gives CASSLSGTVYTEAFF.

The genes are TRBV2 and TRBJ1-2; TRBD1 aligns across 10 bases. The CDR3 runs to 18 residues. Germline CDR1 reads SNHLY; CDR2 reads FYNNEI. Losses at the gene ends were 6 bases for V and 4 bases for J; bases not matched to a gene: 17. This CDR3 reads CASRGDRGRTVPFYGYTF. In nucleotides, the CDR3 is TGTGCCAGCAGGGGAGACAGGGGGCGAACAGTTCCGTTCTATGGCTACACCTTC.

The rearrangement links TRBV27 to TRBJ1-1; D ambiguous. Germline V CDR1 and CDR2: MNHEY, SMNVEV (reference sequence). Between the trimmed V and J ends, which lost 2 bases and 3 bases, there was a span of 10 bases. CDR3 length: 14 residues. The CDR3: CASSLVRPDTEAFF. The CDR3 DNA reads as TGTGCCAGCAGTTTAGTTAGGCCAGACACTGAAGCTTTCTTT.

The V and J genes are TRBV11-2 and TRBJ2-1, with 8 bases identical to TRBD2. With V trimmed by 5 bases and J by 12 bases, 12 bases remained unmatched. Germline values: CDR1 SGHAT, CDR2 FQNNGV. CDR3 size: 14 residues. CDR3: CASSPGLGGEGQFF. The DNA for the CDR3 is TGTGCCAGCAGCCCGGGACTAGGAGGGGAGGGGCAGTTCTTC.

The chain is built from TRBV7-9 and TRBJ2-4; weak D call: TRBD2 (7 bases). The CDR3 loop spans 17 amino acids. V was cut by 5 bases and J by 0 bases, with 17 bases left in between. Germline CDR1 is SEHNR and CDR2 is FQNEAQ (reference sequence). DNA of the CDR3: TGTGCCAGCAGCCCCCGAGGGGGGGACCTAGCCAAAAACATTCAGTACTTC. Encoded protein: CASSPRGGDLAKNIQYF.

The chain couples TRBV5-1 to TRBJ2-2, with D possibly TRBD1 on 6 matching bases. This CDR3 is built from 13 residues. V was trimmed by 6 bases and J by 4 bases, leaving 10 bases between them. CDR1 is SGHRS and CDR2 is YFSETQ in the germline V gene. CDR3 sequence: CASIDRPTGELFF. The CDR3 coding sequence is TGCGCCAGCATCGACAGGCCCACCGGGGAGCTGTTTTTT.